A single sample is the source of the 30 T cell receptor beta chains below, sequenced in a study of response to subunit inactivated influenza vaccine. Each CDR3 protein gets one entry after TCRdb re-called the RT-PCR reads with MiXCR. This table holds about 780,000 distinct CDR3 sequences, roughly 20% found once. The sequencing used PBMCs from blood, collected about 5 days after vaccination. Receptors were obtained from a man aged 50 or older who received an inactivated influenza vaccine.

This clonotype was detected only a few times. A much larger clonotype is one base distant, so this may be a read error. This sequence joins TRBV20-1 and TRBJ2-7; tentative D call: TRBD1 (6 bases). From germline, CDR1 is DFQATT and CDR2 SNEGSKA (reference sequence). The CDR3 contains 14 residues. V shed 0 bases and J shed 2 bases, with 11 bases lying between them. CDR3 loop: CSARETGLTYEQYF. The CDR3, as DNA: TGCAGTGCTAGAGAGACAGGACTCACCTACGAGCAGTACTTC.

The sample holds many counts of this clonotype. This chain joins TRBV12-3 or TRBV12-4 and TRBJ1-6; D gene unclear. Trimming removed 3 bases from V and 8 bases from J, with 8 bases in between. This CDR3 is built from 13 residues. The chain's CDR3 is CASSFSTDSPLHF. In DNA, the CDR3 is TGTGCCAGCAGTTTCTCGACGGATTCACCCCTCCACTTT.

This clonotype was picked up many times. The V call is TRBV7-8, the J call TRBJ2-1; 9 nucleotides line up with TRBD2. Trimming at V came to 5 bases and at J to 10 bases, leaving 15 bases not matched to a gene. The CDR3 is made up of 16 amino acids. Looked up from germline, CDR1 is SGHVS and CDR2 is FQNEAQ. The CDR3 region is CASSPQWGGRAQEQFF. The DNA for the CDR3 is TGTGCCAGCAGCCCCCAATGGGGCGGGAGGGCCCAGGAGCAGTTCTTC.

V and J are TRBV10-3 and TRBJ2-3, with D possibly being TRBD2 (5 bases). With 6 bases removed from V and 3 bases from J, the gap between germline ends came to 16 bases. The CDR3 consists of 15 residues. Germline-derived CDR1 and CDR2 are ENHRY and SYGVKD. CDR3 nucleotides: TGTGCCATCAGCAACGGGGAAGAAATGACAGATACGCAGTATTTT. Its translation: CAISNGEEMTDTQYF.

The chain has TRBV9 and TRBJ2-1; tentatively, D is TRBD1 (7 bases). Trimming took 3 bases from V and 5 from J, leaving 15 bases between them. CDR1 is SGDLS and CDR2 is YYNGEE in the germline V gene. The CDR3 has 15 amino acids. The CDR3: CASSAAGQYNNEQFF. For the CDR3, the DNA is TGTGCCAGCAGCGCCGCGGGACAGTACAACAATGAGCAGTTCTTC.

This clonotype has just a few counts. This chain joins TRBV20-1 and TRBJ1-6; TRBD1 agrees at 9 bases. Trimming took 3 bases from V and 8 from J; bases not matched to a gene: 5. This CDR3 has 14 residues. The germline V gene has CDR1 DFQATT and CDR2 SNEGSKA (reference sequence). CDR3 loop: CSASRGTGYSPLHF. DNA for the CDR3: TGCAGTGCTAGTAGAGGGACAGGGTATTCACCCCTCCACTTT.

Ten or more counts support this clonotype. The chain recombines TRBV4-3 with TRBJ2-7; unclear D gene. The length of the CDR3 is 16 residues. The germline V and J ends were trimmed by 0 bases and 0 bases, with 12 bases remaining between them. Germline V gene lookup returns CDR1 LGHNA and CDR2 YSLEER. The CDR3 DNA is TGCGCCAGCAGCCAAGAAACGGGCAGTAGCTCCTACGAGCAGTACTTC. This sequence encodes CASSQETGSSSYEQYF.

This CDR3 reads CASSLVPAGNTEAFF. The CDR3 DNA follows: TGCGCCAGCAGCTTGGTGCCGGCCGGGAACACTGAAGCTTTCTTT. This rearrangement joins TRBV5-1 to TRBJ1-1; D is unresolved. CDR1 and CDR2 (germline): SGHRS, YFSETQ. The CDR3 extends over 15 amino acids. Deletions cut 0 bases from V and 1 base from J, with 10 bases between.

This clonotype is a singleton in its sample. A much larger clone lies one base from this, so it may be a read error. The rearrangement uses TRBV20-1 and TRBJ1-5, with 10 bases identical to TRBD1. The CDR3 consists of 14 residues. Germline CDR1 and CDR2: DFQATT and SNEGSKA (reference sequence). V dropped 7 bases and J dropped 3; count of bases not matched to a gene: 6. CDR3 in DNA: TGCAGTGGTACCGGGACAGGGGACAATCAGCCCCAGCATTTT. It encodes CSGTGTGDNQPQHF.

This clonotype has at least ten counts. The chain is built from TRBV9 and TRBJ1-1, with 11 bases that match TRBD1. CDR3 size: 15 residues. Per the germline V gene, CDR1 is SGDLS and CDR2 is YYNGEE. V shed 3 bases, J shed 1 base, and the junction held 2 bases outside the gene matches. CDR3 loop: CASSGTGGANTEAFF. CDR3 DNA: TGTGCCAGCAGCGGGACAGGGGGCGCGAACACTGAAGCTTTCTTT.

V gene TRBV20-1 combines with J gene TRBJ2-5; a weak D match, TRBD1 (6 bases). V was pared by 1 base and J by 1 base, with 13 bases between. There are 15 residues in the CDR3. Germline loops: CDR1 DFQATT, CDR2 SNEGSKA (reference sequence). CDR3 protein: CSARGGRGTQETQYF. Written as DNA, the CDR3 is TGCAGTGCTAGAGGCGGCAGGGGCACCCAAGAGACCCAGTACTTC.

This clonotype was seen a handful of times. The chain employs TRBV20-1 and TRBJ2-7, with 9 nucleotides matching TRBD2. Germline V gene sequence: CDR1 DFQATT, CDR2 SNEGSKA (reference sequence). Trimming at V came to 5 bases and at J to 3 bases, leaving 8 bases not matched to a gene. CDR3 length: 14 amino acids. The CDR3 coding sequence is TGCAGTGCTTACCATAGCGGGAGAGGCTACGAGCAGTACTTC. Its translation: CSAYHSGRGYEQYF.

On this clonotype: This may stem from a read error, because a much larger clone lies one nucleotide away. The gene calls are TRBV12-3 or TRBV12-4 and TRBJ2-5; D gene ambiguous. The CDR3 sequence is 14 residues long. The V and J ends lost 2 bases and 4 bases respectively, with 11 bases between them. The CDR3 DNA sequence: TGTGCCAGCAGTTTACAGGCTCACCGAGAGACCCAGTACTTC. Protein sequence: CASSLQAHRETQYF.

CDR3 DNA: TGTGCCAGCAGCTCCCTCACCGTTGGCACGGTGATCGGCTACACCTTC. It translates to CASSSLTVGTVIGYTF. V and J are TRBV6-2 or TRBV6-3 and TRBJ1-2; unclear D gene. This CDR3 spans 16 amino acids. The V gene lost 6 bases and the J gene lost 8 bases, with 25 bases spanning the gap. Germline values: CDR1 MNHEY, CDR2 SVGEGT.

For this clonotype: A much larger clone is a single base away; this may be a read error. This chain links TRBV20-1 with TRBJ1-1; 8 bases agree with TRBD1. V shed 5 bases and J 4 bases; nucleotides not matched to a gene: 3. The CDR3 loop spans 12 amino acids. CDR1 and CDR2 from the germline V gene are DFQATT and SNEGSKA (reference sequence). The CDR3 loop reads CSASDRATEAFF. The CDR3 nucleotides read TGCAGTGCTTCGGACAGGGCCACTGAAGCTTTCTTT.

V gene TRBV5-1 combines with J gene TRBJ2-3, with 16 bases identical to TRBD2. CDR1 SGHRS and CDR2 YFSETQ come from the germline V gene. The ends lost 2 bases at V and 0 bases at J; junction bases unmatched: 6. This CDR3 region has 19 residues. The DNA for the CDR3 is TGCGCCAGCAGCTTCACCGGGACTAGCGGGAGGGGGAGCACAGATACGCAGTATTTT. Encoded protein: CASSFTGTSGRGSTDTQYF.

This clonotype occurred many times. The chain joins TRBV20-1 to TRBJ2-1; D perhaps matches TRBD2 (6 bases). The CDR3 is 12 residues long. V was shortened by 7 bases and J by 6 bases, with 13 bases between the two germline ends. Germline-derived CDR1 and CDR2 are DFQATT and SNEGSKA (reference sequence). The CDR3 sequence is CSGPGSFNEQFF. The CDR3 region has the DNA TGCAGTGGGCCCGGGAGTTTCAATGAGCAGTTCTTC.

The rearrangement links TRBV6-5 to TRBJ1-5, with D uncertain. The CDR3 loop spans 15 amino acids. The germline CDR1 and CDR2 sequences are MNHEY and SVGAGI. V shed 4 bases and J shed 2 bases, with 12 bases lying between them. CDR3 protein: CASSSQVGGNQPQHF. The CDR3 DNA follows: TGTGCCAGCAGTTCTCAGGTCGGGGGCAATCAGCCCCAGCATTTT.

This clonotype has at least ten counts. This rearrangement joins TRBV11-2 to TRBJ2-3; D not certain. V was shortened by 0 bases and J by 7 bases, with 5 bases between the two germline ends. CDR1 and CDR2 from the germline V gene are SGHAT and FQNNGV. CDR3 size: 12 residues. CDR3 sequence (DNA): TGTGCCAGCAGCTTAGATCCAAATACGCAGTATTTT. Translated: CASSLDPNTQYF. Variable domain in full (rest from reference TRBV11-2 and TRBJ2-3): EAGVAQSPRYKIIEKRQSVAFWCNPISGHATLYWYQQILGQGPKLLIQFQNNGVVDDSQLPKDRFSAERLKGVDSTLKIQPAKLEDSAVYLCASSLDPNTQYFGPGTRLTVL.

The V and J genes are TRBV7-9 and TRBJ2-1; D might be TRBD2 (6 bases). Germline CDR1 reads SEHNR; CDR2 reads FQNEAQ (reference sequence). The CDR3 spans 16 residues. V dropped 5 bases and J dropped 2 bases, with 16 bases sitting between them. Written as DNA, the CDR3 is TGTGCCAGCAGCCCCTCGGAGGGGCAAGCCTACAATGAGCAGTTCTTC. Protein: CASSPSEGQAYNEQFF.

In this sample, this clonotype turned up a few times. The gene calls are TRBV12-3 or TRBV12-4 and TRBJ1-5; unclear D gene. V was trimmed by 5 bases and J by 3 bases, leaving 11 bases between them. The CDR3 totals 14 residues. The CDR3: CASSLGLVNQPQHF. CDR3 coding DNA: TGTGCCAGCAGTCTAGGGTTGGTCAATCAGCCCCAGCATTTT.

This clonotype was observed once. The chain is built from TRBV19 and TRBJ2-7; D is perhaps TRBD1 (6 bases). Germline V gives CDR1 LNHDA, CDR2 SQIVND (reference sequence). Trimming shortened V by 1 base and J by 0 bases, and 13 bases separated the two germline ends. There are 16 residues in the CDR3. The CDR3 DNA reads TGTGCCAGTAGTATAGTGGACAGCGGCAACTCCTACGAGCAGTACTTC. Amino acids: CASSIVDSGNSYEQYF.

The rearrangement links TRBV3-1 to TRBJ2-3; a weak D match, TRBD1 (6 bases). Trimming left V 0 bases short and J 6 bases short, with 13 bases between. This CDR3 has 15 amino acids. Germline V gives CDR1 LGHDT, CDR2 YNNKEL (reference sequence). The CDR3, as DNA: TGTGCCAGCAGCCAAGATGGCAGGGGTCAGGATACGCAGTATTTT. It translates to CASSQDGRGQDTQYF.

This clonotype appeared once. The chain joins TRBV6-6 to TRBJ2-7; the D gene is possibly TRBD1 (7 bases). The CDR3 is 13 residues long. Germline CDR1 reads MNHNY; CDR2 reads SVGAGI (reference sequence). Trimming shortened V by 8 bases and J by 2 bases, and 13 bases separated the two germline ends. CDR3 amino acids: CASAPGGTYEQYF. The CDR3 DNA sequence: TGTGCCAGCGCCCCAGGGGGGACCTACGAGCAGTACTTC.

This clonotype was seen a handful of times. The chain links TRBV28 to TRBJ2-5, with 10 bases fitting TRBD1. The CDR3 is 15 amino acids. CDR1 and CDR2 (germline): MDHEN, SYDVKM. V shed 6 bases, J shed 5 bases, and the junction held 9 bases outside the gene matches. The CDR3 coding sequence is TGTGCCAGCAGGTATCCGGGACAGGGGTTGGAGACCCAGTACTTC. The encoded protein is CASRYPGQGLETQYF.

The chain couples TRBV6-2 or TRBV6-3 to TRBJ2-7; D possibly corresponds to TRBD1 (5 bases). CDR1 is MNHEY and CDR2 is SVGEGT in the germline V gene. Trimming cost V 4 bases and J 6 bases, with 13 bases left between them. CDR3 length: 13 residues. CDR3 region: CASSSDSLGEQYF. The CDR3 region has the DNA TGTGCCAGCAGTTCAGACAGCCTCGGCGAGCAGTACTTC.

The V gene is TRBV3-1, the J gene TRBJ2-1; a possible D gene is TRBD2 (7 bases). Germline-derived CDR1 and CDR2 are LGHDT and YNNKEL (reference sequence). CDR3 length: 17 residues. Trimming removed 6 bases at V and 2 bases at J, with 20 bases between. The CDR3 nucleotides are TGTGCCAGCAGTCTGAGATGGGGGCGGGAGACCTACAATGAGCAGTTCTTC. Translated: CASSLRWGRETYNEQFF.

The V and J genes are TRBV6-2 or TRBV6-3 and TRBJ2-7; 9 bases agree with TRBD2. CDR3 length equals 18 residues. Germline-derived CDR1 and CDR2 are MNHEY and SVGEGT. The ends lost 2 bases at V and 0 bases at J; junction bases unmatched: 11. CDR3 in DNA: TGTGCCAGCAGTTACCGAGAAAGGGCTAGCGGGACCTCCTACGAGCAGTACTTC. Its protein is CASSYRERASGTSYEQYF.

V and J are TRBV20-1 and TRBJ2-7; TRBD1 matches at 11 bases. This CDR3 comprises 14 residues. The germline gives CDR1 DFQATT, CDR2 SNEGSKA (reference sequence). V trimming: 5 bases; J trimming: 5 bases; junction bases outside the gene matches: 8. CDR3 loop: CSAGGQGAYNEQYF. In DNA, the CDR3 is TGCAGTGCTGGAGGACAGGGGGCTTATAACGAGCAGTACTTC.

This clonotype was counted between two and nine times. This chain connects TRBV29-1 to TRBJ2-7, with TRBD2 as a possible D gene (5 bases). V shed 0 bases and J shed 0 bases, with 12 bases lying between them. The CDR3 length is 15 residues. The germline gives CDR1 SQVTM, CDR2 ANQGSEA. DNA of the CDR3: TGCAGCGTTGAAGATCGAGGGTTTTCCTCCTACGAGCAGTACTTC. This codes for CSVEDRGFSSYEQYF.